This T cell receptor (beta chain) is from a study of shared clonotypes between healthy human individuals. Germline CDR1 SGHNT, CDR2 YYREEE (reference sequence). This CDR3 has 12 amino acids. V was shortened by 5 bases and J by 10 bases, with 15 bases between the two germline ends. Replicate sorted-subset PCRs were loaded with 150 to 250 ng DNA, tens of thousands of T cell genomes. Sequenced by immunoSEQ multiplex PCR; TCRdb stores in-frame clones only, minus some. The data show millions of clones, roughly 95% seen once. Worth noting for this clone: What it binds is unknown.

General study points: Naive subsets usually exceeded memory subsets in estimated richness. Donor scarcity curtailed the genetic and exposure-history diversity represented herein. Even with large depth, rarefaction showed that sorted-subset sequencing was incomplete.

The sequencing sample was made of naive CD4+ T cells sorted from blood. Subset of the sample: CD45RA+ positively selected. The chain employs TRBV5-4 and TRBJ1-1; D remains ambiguous. The sequence was collected from a man between 18 and 35 years old in good health. Here the CDR3 reads CASSLTPQRAFF. The DNA for the CDR3 is TGTGCCAGCAGTTTGACACCCCAGCGAGCTTTCTTT.